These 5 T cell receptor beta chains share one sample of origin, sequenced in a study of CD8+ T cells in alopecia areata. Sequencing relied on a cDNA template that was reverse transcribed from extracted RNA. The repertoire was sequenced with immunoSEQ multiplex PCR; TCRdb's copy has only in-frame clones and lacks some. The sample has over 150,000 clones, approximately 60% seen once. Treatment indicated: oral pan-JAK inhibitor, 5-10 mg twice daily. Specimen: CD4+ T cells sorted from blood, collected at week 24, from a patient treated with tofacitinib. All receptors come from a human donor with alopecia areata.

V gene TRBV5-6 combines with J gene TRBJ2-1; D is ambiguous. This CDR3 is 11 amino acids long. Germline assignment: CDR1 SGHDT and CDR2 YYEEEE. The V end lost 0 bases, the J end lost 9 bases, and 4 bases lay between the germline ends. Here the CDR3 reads CASSLDSEQFF. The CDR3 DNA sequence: TGTGCCAGCAGCTTGGATAGTGAGCAGTTCTTC.

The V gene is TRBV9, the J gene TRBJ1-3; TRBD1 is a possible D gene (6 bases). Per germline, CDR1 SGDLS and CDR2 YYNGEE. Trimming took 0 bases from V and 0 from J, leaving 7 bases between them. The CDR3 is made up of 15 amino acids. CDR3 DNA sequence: TGTGCCAGCAGCGTAGGGACAGTCTCTGGAAACACCATATATTTT. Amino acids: CASSVGTVSGNTIYF.

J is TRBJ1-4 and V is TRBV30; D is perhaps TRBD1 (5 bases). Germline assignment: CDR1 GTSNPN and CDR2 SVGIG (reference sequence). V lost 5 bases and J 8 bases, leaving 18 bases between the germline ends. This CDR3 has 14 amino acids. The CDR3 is CAWSHGGTEEKLFF. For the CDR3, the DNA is TGTGCCTGGTCCCACGGGGGGACCGAAGAAAAACTGTTTTTT.

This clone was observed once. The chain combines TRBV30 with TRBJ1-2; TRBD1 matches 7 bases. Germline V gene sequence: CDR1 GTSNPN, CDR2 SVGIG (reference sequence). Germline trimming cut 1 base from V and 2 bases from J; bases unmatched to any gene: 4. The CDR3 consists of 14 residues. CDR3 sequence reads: CAWSALTGNYGYTF. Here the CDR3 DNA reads TGTGCCTGGAGTGCCTTGACAGGGAACTATGGCTACACCTTC.

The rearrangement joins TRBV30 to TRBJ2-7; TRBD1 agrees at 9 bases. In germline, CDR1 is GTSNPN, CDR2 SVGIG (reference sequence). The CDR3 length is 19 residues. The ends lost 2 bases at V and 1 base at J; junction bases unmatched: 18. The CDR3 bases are TGTGCCTGGAGTCCCCCCGGGACAGGGTGGGTATCGGGGTCCTACGAGCAGTACTTC. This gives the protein CAWSPPGTGWVSGSYEQYF.